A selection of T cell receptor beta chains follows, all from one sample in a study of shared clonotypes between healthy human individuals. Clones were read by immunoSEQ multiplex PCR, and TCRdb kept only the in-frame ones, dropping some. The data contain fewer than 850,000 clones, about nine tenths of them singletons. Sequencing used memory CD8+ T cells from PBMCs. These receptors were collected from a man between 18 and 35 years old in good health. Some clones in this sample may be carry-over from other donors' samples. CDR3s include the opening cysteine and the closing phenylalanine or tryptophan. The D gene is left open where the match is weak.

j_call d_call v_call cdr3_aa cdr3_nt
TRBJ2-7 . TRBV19 CASSIEGAIGYEQYF TGTGCCAGTAGTATAGAGGGTGCGATTGGCTACGAGCAGTACTTC
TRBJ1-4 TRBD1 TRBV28 CASSGGQLNEKLFF TGTGCCAGCAGCGGGGGACAGCTTAATGAAAAACTGTTTTTT
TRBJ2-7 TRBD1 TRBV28 CASALGTGNEQYF TGTGCCAGCGCATTGGGGACAGGGAACGAGCAGTACTTC
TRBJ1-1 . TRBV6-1 CASEMGVNTEAFF TGTGCCAGCGAAATGGGGGTGAACACTGAAGCTTTCTTT
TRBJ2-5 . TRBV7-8 CASSFGGGETQYF TGTGCCAGCAGCTTCGGGGGTGGAGAGACCCAGTACTTC
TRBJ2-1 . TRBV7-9 CASSPSTGSAEQFF TGTGCCAGCAGTCCGAGTACAGGGTCGGCTGAGCAGTTCTTC
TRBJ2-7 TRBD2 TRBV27 CASSLVAGGPSSYEQYF TGTGCCAGCAGTTTGGTAGCGGGAGGGCCGAGCTCCTACGAGCAGTACTTC
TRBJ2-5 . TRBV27 CASSFLGVLETQYF TGTGCCAGCAGTTTTCTGGGGGTACTGGAGACCCAGTACTTC
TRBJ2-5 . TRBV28 CASSLQQDFETQYF TGTGCCAGCAGTTTACAACAGGATTTTGAGACCCAGTACTTC
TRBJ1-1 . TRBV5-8 CASSPVEGWGRTEAFF TGTGCCAGCAGCCCGGTTGAGGGGTGGGGGAGAACTGAAGCTTTCTTT